This TCR beta chain derives from a study of PD-L1 blockade in urothelial cancer (TCRdb year 2017). In the study overall: Every patient began therapy in 2014 and was given atezolizumab 1,200 mg intravenously every 3 weeks. About 85% of the 29 patients were males with bladder-origin urothelial cancer, and about 60% of the roughly 30 reported a prior smoking history. Patients had an ECOG performance status of 0 or 1 and had received between 0 and 3 prior chemotherapy regimens. Blood samples were analyzed 3 weeks after the start of treatment (second dose) and 6 weeks after the start of treatment. Blood samples yielded a median of roughly 150,000 T cells and more than 80,000 unique TCRs, with median clonality approximately 0.08. The study was an exploratory multi-omic analysis of somatic, immune and clinical correlates of response to PD-L1 blockade with atezolizumab in urothelial cancer. Pretreatment tumor samples, along with matched peripheral blood collected serially before and after atezolizumab treatment, underwent TCR sequencing. Durable clinical benefit was defined as progression-free survival longer than 6 months, and TCR features were also tested against progression-free and overall survival. In the same patients who had TCR sequencing, pretreatment tumors also underwent whole exome sequencing and RNA sequencing. Eight to ten patients achieved durable clinical benefit and 20 did not. Pretreatment blood TCR-seq was available for about 28 patients, at least one posttreatment blood collection was obtained for about 24 patients, and tumor TCR-seq was available for about 24 patients. Study-wide findings and limitations: At 3 weeks after the start of treatment, tumor-associated TCR clones in peripheral blood had expanded more in patients with durable benefit (n of about 22, p = 0.022). Improved progression-free and overall survival was associated with having pretreatment peripheral blood TCR clonality below the median. Because the sample size was small (n ≈ 27) and many exploratory analyses were performed, the results are intended to be hypothesis-generating.

Synthetic TCR analog templates were spiked into each PCR to estimate absolute template abundance from read counts. Using the immunoSEQ assay, TCRbeta CDR3 regions were amplified from genomic DNA with bias-controlled V and J gene primers. Rearranged TCRbeta segments were sequenced at approximately 20X coverage. From the authors' description of their analysis: Clustering was used to correct sequencing errors, and CDR3s were annotated against IMGT so that V, D and J genes could be assigned. Out-of-frame and stop-codon sequences were excluded, and only productive TCRbeta rearrangements were used in downstream analyses. Clonality was calculated as one minus the Shannon entropy normalized by the log of the number of unique productive sequences. Clones differing between time points or between blood and tumor were identified by Fisher's exact test with Benjamini-Hochberg correction at adjusted p below 0.01. TCRdb limited this immuneACCESS table to in-frame rearrangements with V and J called. A share of clones is missing; checked studies link under half to unresolved V genes, and the rest is unexplained. The V and J calls and clone size come from that table; D and trimming were worked out from the DNA. Within this sample are over 65,000 clones, with roughly 88% of them counted one time only. Of the sample, over 4% falls within the top ten clones.

Of note for this clone: What this receptor recognizes is not known. There are no base qualities to consult, and no much larger clone falls within one base.

The sample's time point label is to be understood as: pretreatment peripheral blood. A cohort of some 29 patients with locally advanced or metastatic urothelial carcinoma, treated at Memorial Sloan Kettering on a trial protocol, was included. Peripheral blood mononuclear cells were collected from each patient pretreatment and during treatment, giving between 1 and 8 total time points per patient. The Qiagen DNeasy Blood extraction kit was used to purify genomic DNA from total PBMCs and tumor samples. PBMCs were collected pretreatment and during treatment and were isolated and stored as previously described. Via the germline V gene (reference sequence), CDR1 is GTSNPN and CDR2 SVGIG. The CDR3 measures 12 amino acids from cysteine to phenylalanine. Only the CDR3 region is kept as DNA, spanning 36 bases read in frame from base 1. V is reduced by 0 bases and J by 10 bases, leaving a spacing of 12 bases between them.

The clonotype comes from a man between 65 and 85 years old with urothelial cancer. The V and J genes are TRBV30 and TRBJ1-1, with the D gene not confidently named. The material was PBMCs, obtained around atezolizumab (anti-PD-L1) treatment. The CDR3 loop reads CAWSVLEKGAFF. Read as DNA, the sequence is TGTGCCTGGAGTGTACTAGAGAAGGGAGCTTTCTTT. Joined to the reference TRBV30 and TRBJ1-1 proteins, this CDR3 gives the full variable domain: SQTIHQWPATLVQPVGSPLSLECTVEGTSNPNLYWYRQAAGRGLQLLFYSVGIGQISSEVPQNLSASRPQDRQFILSSKKLLLSDSGFYLCAWSVLEKGAFFGQGTRLTVV.